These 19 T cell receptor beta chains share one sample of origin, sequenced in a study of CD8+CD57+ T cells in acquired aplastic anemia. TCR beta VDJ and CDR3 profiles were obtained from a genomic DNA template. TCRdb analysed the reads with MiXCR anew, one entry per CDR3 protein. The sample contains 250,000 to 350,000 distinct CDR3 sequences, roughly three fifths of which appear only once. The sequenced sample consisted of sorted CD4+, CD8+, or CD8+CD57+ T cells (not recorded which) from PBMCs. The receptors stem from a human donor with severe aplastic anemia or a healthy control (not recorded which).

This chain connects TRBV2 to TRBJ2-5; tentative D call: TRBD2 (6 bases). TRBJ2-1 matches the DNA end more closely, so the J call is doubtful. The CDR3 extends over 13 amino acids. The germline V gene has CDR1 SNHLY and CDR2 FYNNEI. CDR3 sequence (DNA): TGTGCCAGCGGAGTGGGTAGCGGATATGAGCAGTTCTTC. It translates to CASGVGSGYEQFF.

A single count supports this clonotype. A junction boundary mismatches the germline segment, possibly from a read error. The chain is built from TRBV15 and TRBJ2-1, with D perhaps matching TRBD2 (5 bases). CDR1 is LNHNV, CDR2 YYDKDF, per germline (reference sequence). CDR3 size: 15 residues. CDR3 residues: CASSKAVGVTNEQLF. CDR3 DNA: TGTGCCAGCAGTAAGGCGGTGGGAGTGACCAATGAGCAGCTCTTC.

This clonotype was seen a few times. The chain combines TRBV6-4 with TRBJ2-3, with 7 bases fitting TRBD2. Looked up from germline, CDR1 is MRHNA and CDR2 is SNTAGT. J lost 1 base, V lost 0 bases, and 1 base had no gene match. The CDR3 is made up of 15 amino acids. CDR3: CASSDSRGGTDTQYF. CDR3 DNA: TGTGCCAGCAGTGACTCCCGGGGGGGCACAGATACGCAGTATTTT.

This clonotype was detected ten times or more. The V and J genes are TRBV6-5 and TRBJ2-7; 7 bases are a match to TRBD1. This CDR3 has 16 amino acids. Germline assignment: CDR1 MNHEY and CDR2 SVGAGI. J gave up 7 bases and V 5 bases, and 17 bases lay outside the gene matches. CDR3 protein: CASSRRTGTAMGEQYF. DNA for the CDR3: TGTGCCAGCAGTCGTAGAACCGGGACAGCCATGGGGGAGCAGTACTTC.

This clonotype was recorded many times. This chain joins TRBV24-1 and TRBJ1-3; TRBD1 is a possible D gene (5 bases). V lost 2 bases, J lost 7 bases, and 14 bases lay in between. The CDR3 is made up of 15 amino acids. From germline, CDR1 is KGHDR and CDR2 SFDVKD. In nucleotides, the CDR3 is TGTGCCACCAGTGATTCTCTGGGACCAGGGAACACCATATATTTT. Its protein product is CATSDSLGPGNTIYF.

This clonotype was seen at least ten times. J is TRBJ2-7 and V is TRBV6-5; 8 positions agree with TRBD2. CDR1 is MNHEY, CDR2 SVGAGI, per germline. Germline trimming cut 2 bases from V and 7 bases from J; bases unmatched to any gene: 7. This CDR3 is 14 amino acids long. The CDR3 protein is CASSYRAGVLEQYF. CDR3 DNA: TGTGCCAGCAGTTACAGAGCGGGGGTCTTGGAGCAGTACTTC.

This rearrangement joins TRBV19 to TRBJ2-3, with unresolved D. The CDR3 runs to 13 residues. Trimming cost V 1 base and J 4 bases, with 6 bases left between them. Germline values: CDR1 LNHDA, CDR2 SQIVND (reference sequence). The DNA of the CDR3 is TGTGCCAGTAGTATAGCGGCCCCAGATACGCAGTATTTT. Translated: CASSIAAPDTQYF.

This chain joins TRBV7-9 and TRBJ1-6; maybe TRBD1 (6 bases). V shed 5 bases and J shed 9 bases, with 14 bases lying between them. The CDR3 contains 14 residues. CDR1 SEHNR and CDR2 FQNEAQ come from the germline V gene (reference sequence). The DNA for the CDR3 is TGTGCCAGCAGCCGCGACAGGCCCGTTTCACCCCTCCACTTT. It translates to CASSRDRPVSPLHF.

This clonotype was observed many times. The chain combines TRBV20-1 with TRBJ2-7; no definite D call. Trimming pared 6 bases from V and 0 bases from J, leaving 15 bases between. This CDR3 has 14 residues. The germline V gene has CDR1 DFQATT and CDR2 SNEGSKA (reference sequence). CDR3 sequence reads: CSAKMDLLSYEQYF. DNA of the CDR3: TGCAGTGCAAAAATGGACCTCCTCTCCTACGAGCAGTACTTC.

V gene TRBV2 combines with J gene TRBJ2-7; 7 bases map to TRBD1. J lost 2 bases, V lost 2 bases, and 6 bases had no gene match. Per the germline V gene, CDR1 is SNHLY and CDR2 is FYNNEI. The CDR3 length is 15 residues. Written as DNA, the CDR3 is TGTGCCAGCAGTGAATGGGTAGGGGGCGCCTACGAGCAGTACGTC. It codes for CASSEWVGGAYEQYV.

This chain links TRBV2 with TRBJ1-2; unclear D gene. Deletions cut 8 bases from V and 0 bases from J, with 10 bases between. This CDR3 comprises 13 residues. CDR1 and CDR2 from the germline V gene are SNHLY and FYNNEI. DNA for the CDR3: TGTGCCAGCCTAGACGAGTCTAACTATGGCTACACCTTC. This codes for CASLDESNYGYTF.

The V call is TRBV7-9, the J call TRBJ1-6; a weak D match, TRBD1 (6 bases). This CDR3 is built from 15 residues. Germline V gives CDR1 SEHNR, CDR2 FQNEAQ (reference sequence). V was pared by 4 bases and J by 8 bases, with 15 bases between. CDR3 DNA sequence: TGTGCCAGCAGCTCAACCGGGACATTAGATTCACCCCTCCACTTT. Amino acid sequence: CASSSTGTLDSPLHF.

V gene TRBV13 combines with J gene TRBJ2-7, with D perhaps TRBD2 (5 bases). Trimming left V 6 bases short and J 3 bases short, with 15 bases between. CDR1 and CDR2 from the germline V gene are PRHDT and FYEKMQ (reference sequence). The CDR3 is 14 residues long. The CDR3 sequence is CASRPPGTGYEQYF. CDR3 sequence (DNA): TGTGCCAGCAGGCCACCGGGAACCGGCTACGAGCAGTACTTC. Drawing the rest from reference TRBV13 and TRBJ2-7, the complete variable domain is AAGVIQSPRHLIKEKRETATLKCYPIPRHDTVYWYQQGPGQDPQFLISFYEKMQSDKGSIPDRFSAQQFSDYHSELNMSSLELGDSALYFCASRPPGTGYEQYFGPGTRLTVT.

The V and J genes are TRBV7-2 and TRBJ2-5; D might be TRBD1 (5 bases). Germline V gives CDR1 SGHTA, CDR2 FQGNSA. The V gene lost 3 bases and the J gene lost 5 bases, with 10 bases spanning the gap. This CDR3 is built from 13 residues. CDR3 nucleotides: TGTGCCAGCAGCTTCCAGACAGTCGAGACCCAGTACTTC. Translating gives CASSFQTVETQYF.

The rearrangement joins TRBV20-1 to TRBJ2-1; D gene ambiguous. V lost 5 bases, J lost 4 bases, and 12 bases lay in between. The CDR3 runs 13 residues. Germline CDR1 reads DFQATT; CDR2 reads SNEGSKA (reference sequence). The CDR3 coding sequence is TGCAGTGCTCCCAGCGTGGGATACAATGAGCAGTTCTTC. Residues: CSAPSVGYNEQFF.

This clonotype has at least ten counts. CDR3 bases: TGTGCCAGCAGCTTCGGGGGGCGGATGAACACTGAAGCTTTCTTT. Translated: CASSFGGRMNTEAFF. V usage is TRBV5-6 and J usage is TRBJ1-1, with D perhaps matching TRBD1 (6 bases). Germline V gives CDR1 SGHDT, CDR2 YYEEEE. The CDR3 has 15 amino acids. Trimming took off 2 bases at V and 0 bases at J, with 11 bases between the two ends.

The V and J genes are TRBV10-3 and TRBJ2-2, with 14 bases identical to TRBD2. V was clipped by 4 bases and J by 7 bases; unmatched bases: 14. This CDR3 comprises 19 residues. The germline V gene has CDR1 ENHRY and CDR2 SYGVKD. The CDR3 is CAISGQIGTSGGPVGELFF. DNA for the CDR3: TGTGCCATCAGTGGCCAGATCGGGACTAGCGGGGGACCGGTCGGGGAGCTGTTTTTT.

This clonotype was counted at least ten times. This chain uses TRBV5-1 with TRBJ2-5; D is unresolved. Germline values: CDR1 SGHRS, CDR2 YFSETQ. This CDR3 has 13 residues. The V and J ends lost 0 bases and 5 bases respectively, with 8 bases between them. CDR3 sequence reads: CASSLGGLETQYF. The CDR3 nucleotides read TGCGCCAGCAGCTTGGGGGGTTTGGAGACCCAGTACTTC. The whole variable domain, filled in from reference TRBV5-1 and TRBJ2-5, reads KAGVTQTPRYLIKTRGQQVTLSCSPISGHRSVSWYQQTPGQGLQFLFEYFSETQRNKGNFPGRFSGRQFSNSRSEMNVSTLELGDSALYLCASSLGGLETQYFGPGTRLLVL.

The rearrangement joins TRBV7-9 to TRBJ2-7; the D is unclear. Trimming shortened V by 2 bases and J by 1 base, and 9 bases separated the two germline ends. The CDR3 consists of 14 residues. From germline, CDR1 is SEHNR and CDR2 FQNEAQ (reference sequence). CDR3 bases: TGTGCCAGCAGCTTAACTTTCGAATCCTACGAGCAGTACTTC. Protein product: CASSLTFESYEQYF.